A single TCR beta chain is shown here with its context. The data belong to a study of cytomegalovirus exposure and HLA in healthy donors. The CDR3 length is 16 residues. Researchers ran the PCR with 60 Vbeta and 13 Jbeta primers. TCRdb keeps only in-frame clones here, not all; method: immunoSEQ multiplex PCR. The sample holds roughly 240,000 clones, about 81% seen once. This clonotype was obtained from a woman between 35 and 50 years old in good health and CMV-seropositive. Input material: PBMCs. The chain has TRBV21-1 and TRBJ2-7; the table's TRBD1 call for D was not verified on the DNA. TRBV21-1 is tagged as a pseudogene. CDR3 sequence reads: CASSVGDRDNSYEQYF. CDR3 DNA: TGTGCCAGCAGCGTGGGGGACAGGGACAATTCGTACGAGCAGTACTTC.